The 14 T cell receptor beta chains presented below share a single source sample, sequenced in a study of control samples from healthy donors and cancer patients. TCRdb's table, derived via immunoSEQ multiplex PCR, lists solely in-frame clones and lacks some. The sample holds about 140,000 clones, 90% to 95% seen once. Sequenced: blood. These receptor sequences come from a man aged 40-49 years in good health.

The chain uses TRBV28 and TRBJ1-5, with 7 bases that match TRBD1. The V gene's germline CDR1 is MDHEN and CDR2 SYDVKM. The CDR3 sequence is 14 residues long. J was trimmed by 8 bases and V by 7 bases; bases with no gene match: 11. The CDR3 region is CASKSGGGQEPQHF. In DNA, the CDR3 is TGTGCCAGCAAGTCGGGGGGCGGACAGGAGCCCCAGCATTTT. The variable domain in full, with the rest retrieved from reference TRBV28 and TRBJ1-5, is DVKVTQSSRYLVKRTGEKVFLECVQDMDHENMFWYRQDPGLGLRLIYFSYDVKMKEKGDIPEGYSVSREKKERFSLILESASTNQTSMYLCASKSGGGQEPQHFGDGTRLSIL.

This sequence joins TRBV9 and TRBJ2-5; possible D gene TRBD2, 5 bases. This CDR3 contains 15 residues. The germline gives CDR1 SGDLS, CDR2 YYNGEE. Between the trimmed V and J ends, which lost 0 bases and 5 bases, there was a span of 14 bases. CDR3 DNA: TGTGCCAGCAGCGTAGGCCGGGTTAGGGAGGAGACCCAGTACTTC. Translating gives CASSVGRVREETQYF.

The CDR3: CASSDRGVPNYGYTF. Written as DNA, the CDR3 is TGTGCCAGCAGTGATCGAGGGGTCCCTAACTATGGCTACACCTTC. The chain has TRBV6-1 and TRBJ1-2, with D possibly being TRBD1 (5 bases). V was trimmed by 3 bases and J by 0 bases, leaving 11 bases between them. Germline lookup yields CDR1 MNHNS and CDR2 SASEGT. The CDR3 totals 15 residues.

The CDR3 loop reads CASSPAATNEKLFF. CDR3 in DNA: TGTGCCAGCTCGCCGGCAGCAACTAATGAAAAACTGTTTTTT. V and J are TRBV18 and TRBJ1-4; D is uncertain. Germline assignment: CDR1 KGHSH and CDR2 LQKENI. Trimming took off 6 bases at V and 0 bases at J, with 8 bases between the two ends. This CDR3 is 14 amino acids long. Full variable domain (missing parts from reference TRBV18 and TRBJ1-4): NAGVMQNPRHLVRRRGQEARLRCSPMKGHSHVYWYRQLPEEGLKFMVYLQKENIIDESGMPKERFSAEFPKEGPSILRIQQVVRGDSAAYFCASSPAATNEKLFFGSGTQLSVL.

Comment on this clone: The sample has other DNA sequences that encode this CDR3 too. The genes are TRBV7-3 and TRBJ2-1, with 8 bases matching TRBD2. This CDR3 is built from 14 residues. After removal of 2 bases from V and 6 bases from J, the junction contained 3 bases not matched to a gene. Germline V CDR1 and CDR2: SGHTA, FQGTGA. CDR3 in amino acids: CASSLGGGSNEQFF. In nucleotides, the CDR3 is TGTGCCAGCAGCTTAGGCGGGGGGTCCAATGAGCAGTTCTTC.

V and J are TRBV5-8 and TRBJ1-5; unclear D gene. From germline, CDR1 is SGHTS and CDR2 YDEGEE. With 4 bases removed from V and 0 bases from J, the gap between germline ends came to 8 bases. This CDR3 comprises 14 residues. The CDR3 region has the DNA TGTGCCAGCAGCCGAGACGTTAGCAATCAGCCCCAGCATTTT. It encodes CASSRDVSNQPQHF.

J is TRBJ1-1 and V is TRBV15; D is unresolved. There are 15 residues in the CDR3. V lost 3 bases, J lost 0 bases, and 11 bases lay in between. The germline CDR1 and CDR2 sequences are LNHNV and YYDKDF (reference sequence). For the CDR3, the DNA is TGTGCCACCAGCAGGGTGGCAGCTATGAACACTGAAGCTTTCTTT. It translates to CATSRVAAMNTEAFF.

The chain recombines TRBV5-6 with TRBJ1-5; 7 bases fit TRBD1. With 4 bases clipped from V and 8 bases from J, the junction kept 9 bases outside the gene matches. The CDR3 is 14 amino acids. Germline V gives CDR1 SGHDT, CDR2 YYEEEE. The DNA of the CDR3 is TGTGCCAGCAGCATGGGACAGAGTATTAAGCCCCAGCATTTT. Encoded protein: CASSMGQSIKPQHF.

There are a few counts of this clone. The chain combines TRBV7-9 with TRBJ2-7, with a possible D match to TRBD2 (5 bases). V was pared by 11 bases and J by 3 bases, with 17 bases between. CDR3 length equals 13 residues. Germline CDR1 reads SEHNR; CDR2 reads FQNEAQ (reference sequence). The CDR3 is CAGIGGGRYEQYF. The CDR3 coding sequence is TGTGCCGGGATCGGTGGAGGCCGCTACGAGCAGTACTTC.

The chain carries TRBV6-5 and TRBJ1-1; D remains unclear. Germline CDR1 MNHEY, CDR2 SVGAGI. The CDR3 sequence is 12 residues long. V lost 8 bases to trimming and J lost 0 bases, with 7 bases between them. The CDR3 protein is CASCEMNTEAFF. CDR3 DNA: TGTGCCAGCTGCGAAATGAACACTGAAGCTTTCTTT.

This clone was found once. The chain employs TRBV5-4 and TRBJ1-2; 10 bases align to TRBD1. CDR3 length equals 15 residues. Germline V CDR1 and CDR2: SGHNT, YYREEE (reference sequence). The V gene end was trimmed by 4 bases and the J gene end by 5 bases; junction bases not matched to a gene: 8. The CDR3 here is CASSRGDRGFYGYTF. The CDR3 bases are TGTGCCAGCAGCCGGGGGGACAGGGGCTTTTATGGCTACACCTTC.

The chain employs TRBV7-9 and TRBJ2-1; a weak D match, TRBD2 (5 bases). The germline CDR1 and CDR2 sequences are SEHNR and FQNEAQ (reference sequence). The CDR3 runs to 14 residues. Trimming pared 8 bases from V and 7 bases from J, leaving 18 bases between. The CDR3 bases are TGTGCCAGCCGATTCCCTGGACTCCCAAATGAGCAGTTCTTC. Protein sequence: CASRFPGLPNEQFF.

A single count supports this clone. This chain joins TRBV10-3 and TRBJ2-1; TRBD2 matches at 8 bases. The CDR3 is 15 residues long. V shed 4 bases and J 4 bases; nucleotides not matched to a gene: 6. The germline gives CDR1 ENHRY, CDR2 SYGVKD. The DNA for the CDR3 is TGTGCCATCAGTGGGGGGATAGCGGGGTACAATGAGCAGTTCTTC. Protein: CAISGGIAGYNEQFF.

The chain has TRBV5-6 and TRBJ1-1; D gene ambiguous. Germline CDR1 reads SGHDT; CDR2 reads YYEEEE. Trimming removed 7 bases from V and 2 bases from J, with 21 bases in between. The CDR3 is 16 residues long. This CDR3 is CASLYGLAAVNTEAFF. Written as DNA, the CDR3 is TGTGCCAGCCTTTATGGGTTGGCTGCTGTCAACACTGAAGCTTTCTTT.